The rows below give T cell receptor beta chains drawn from one sample of a study of Ad26.COV2.S vaccination and SARS-CoV-2 variants. TCRdb keeps only in-frame clones here, not all; method: immunoSEQ multiplex PCR. The sample includes 400,000 to 450,000 clones, roughly 90% seen only once; the top ten take roughly 1.7%. Sequencing used peripheral blood, obtained in a trial of Ad26.COV2.S vaccine versus placebo. These receptor sequences come from a person between 18 and 65 years old who received the Ad26.COV2.S COVID-19 vaccine or a placebo. CDR3s include the opening cysteine and the closing phenylalanine or tryptophan. A D gene is named only where the DNA matches it firmly. A clone size is listed for some rows: how often the clone was seen (once, few, many), or a class if it is expanded.

-	TRBV4-3	15	TRBJ2-7	-	TGCGCCAGCAGCCAAGATAGTACTGCCTCCTACGAGCAGTACTTC	CASSQDSTASYEQYF
-	TRBV25-1	18	TRBJ2-4	TRBD2	TGTGCCAGCAGTGGAGGGACTAGCGGGGGGGTGACCAAAAACATTCAGTACTTC	CASSGGTSGGVTKNIQYF
-	TRBV6-6	15	TRBJ2-5	TRBD2	TGTGCCAGCAGCTTGACGGGGGGAAGTGAAGAGACCCAGTACTTC	CASSLTGGSEETQYF
-	TRBV2	14	TRBJ1-5	TRBD1	TGTGCCAGCCGGGACAGGGGGAACAATCAGCCCCAGCATTTT	CASRDRGNNQPQHF
-	TRBV15	15	TRBJ1-5	-	TGTGCCACCAGTCACGATGGTATTAGCAATCAGCCCCAGCATTTT	CATSHDGISNQPQHF
-	TRBV3-1/TRBV3-2	16	TRBJ1-6	-	TGTGCCAGCAGCCAAGGTCGCCGAGCCTATAATTCACCCCTCCACTTT	CASSQGRRAYNSPLHF
-	TRBV5-4	15	TRBJ2-1	TRBD2	TGTGCCAGCAGCTTGGAGCGGGGGGGCAACAATGAGCAGTTCTTC	CASSLERGGNNEQFF
-	TRBV19	15	TRBJ2-7	TRBD2	TGTGCCACACGACCCGAGCGGGGGGTCTCCTACGAGCAGTACTTC	CATRPERGVSYEQYF
once	TRBV4-3	17	TRBJ1-1	-	TGCGCCAGCAGCCAAGATCTTTATCCCCTCTCTATCACTGAAGCTTTCTTT	CASSQDLYPLSITEAFF
-	TRBV28	21	TRBJ1-5	TRBD1	TGTGCCAGCAGTTTTGGGCAGGGGGCGTTAAAGGTCGCCAATAGCAATCAGCCCCAGCATTTT	CASSFGQGALKVANSNQPQHF
-	TRBV29-1	18	TRBJ2-5	TRBD1	TGCAGCGTTGAATCTCAGGGGACAGACTTATGGTACCAAGAGACCCAGTACTTC	CSVESQGTDLWYQETQYF
-	TRBV10-2	11	TRBJ2-5	-	TGCGCCAGCAGTGAGGACCAGACCCAGTACTTC	CASSEDQTQYF
once	TRBV19	14	TRBJ1-1	-	TGTGCCAGTAGTATGAGGGGGGATCTAGCTGAAGCTTTCTTT	CASSMRGDLAEAFF
-	TRBV19	15	TRBJ2-7	TRBD1	TGTGCCAGTAGCGCCCTAGACAGGGCGAGCGGCGAGCAGTACTTC	CASSALDRASGEQYF
once	TRBV6-2/TRBV6-3	16	TRBJ2-1	TRBD1	TGTGCCAGCAGTTTCAACCCGGGACAGGGGAGGAATGAGCAGTTCTTC	CASSFNPGQGRNEQFF
-	TRBV5-4	16	TRBJ2-2	TRBD2	TGTGCCAGCAGCTCGAGGACTAGCGGGGGGGCCGGGGAGCTGTTTTTT	CASSSRTSGGAGELFF
-	TRBV7-6	14	TRBJ1-5	-	TGTGCCAGCAGCTTGATTTTCCCCTCCCAGCCCCAGCATTTT	CASSLIFPSQPQHF
-	TRBV6-6	14	TRBJ2-2	-	TGTGCCAGCAGCAGGACAGCGGTTTCCGGGGAGCTGTTTTTT	CASSRTAVSGELFF
many	TRBV7-2	14	TRBJ1-3	-	TGTGCCAGCAGCTTAAGTCCAGGGGGAAACACCATATATTTT	CASSLSPGGNTIYF
-	TRBV2	17	TRBJ2-7	TRBD2	TGTGCCAGCAGTGAAGACCGACTAGCGGGGGGCCGCTACGAGCAGTACTTC	CASSEDRLAGGRYEQYF
-	TRBV5-4	19	TRBJ2-5	TRBD2	TGTGCCAGCAGCTTGTGGAGACTAGCGGGGCACAGAACCGGGGAGACCCAGTACTTC	CASSLWRLAGHRTGETQYF
-	TRBV28	14	TRBJ2-7	-	TGTGCCAGCAGTTACGGACAGAATTCCTACGAGCAGTACTTC	CASSYGQNSYEQYF
-	TRBV24-1	12	TRBJ1-2	TRBD1	TGTGCCATAGCGGACAGGAACTATGGCTACACCTTC	CAIADRNYGYTF
-	TRBV3-1/TRBV3-2	13	TRBJ1-1	-	TGTGCCAGCAGCCAAGTTGGGGACACTGAAGCTTTCTTT	CASSQVGDTEAFF